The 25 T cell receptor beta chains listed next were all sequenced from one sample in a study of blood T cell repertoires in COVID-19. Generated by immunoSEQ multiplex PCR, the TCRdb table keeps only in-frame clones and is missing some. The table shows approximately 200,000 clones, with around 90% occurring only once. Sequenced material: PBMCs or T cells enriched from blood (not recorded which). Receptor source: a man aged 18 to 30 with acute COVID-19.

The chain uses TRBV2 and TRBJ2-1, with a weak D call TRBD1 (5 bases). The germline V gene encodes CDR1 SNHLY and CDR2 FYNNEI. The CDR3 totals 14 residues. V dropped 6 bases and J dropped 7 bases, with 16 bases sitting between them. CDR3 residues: CASSYGQAGNEQFF. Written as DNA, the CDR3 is TGTGCCAGCAGCTACGGACAAGCCGGTAATGAGCAGTTCTTC.

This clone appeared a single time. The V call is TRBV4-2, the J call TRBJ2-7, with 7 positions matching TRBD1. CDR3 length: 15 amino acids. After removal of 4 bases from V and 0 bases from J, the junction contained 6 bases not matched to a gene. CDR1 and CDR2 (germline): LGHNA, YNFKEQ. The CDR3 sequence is CASSPRGQSSYEQYF. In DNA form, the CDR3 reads TGTGCCAGCAGCCCTAGGGGACAGAGCTCCTACGAGCAGTACTTC.

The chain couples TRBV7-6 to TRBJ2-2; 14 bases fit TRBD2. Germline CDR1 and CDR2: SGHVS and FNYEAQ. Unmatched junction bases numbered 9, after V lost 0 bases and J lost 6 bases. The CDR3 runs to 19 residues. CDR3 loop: CASSLATPGLAGEAGELFF. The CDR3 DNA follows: TGTGCCAGCAGCTTAGCTACTCCGGGACTAGCGGGAGAAGCCGGGGAGCTGTTTTTT.

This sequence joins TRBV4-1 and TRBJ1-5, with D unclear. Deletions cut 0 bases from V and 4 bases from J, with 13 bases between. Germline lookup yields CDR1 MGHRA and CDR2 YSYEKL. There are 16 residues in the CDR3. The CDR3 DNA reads TGCGCCAGCAGCCAAGATCAGCGGCCGATTAATCAGCCCCAGCATTTT. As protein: CASSQDQRPINQPQHF.

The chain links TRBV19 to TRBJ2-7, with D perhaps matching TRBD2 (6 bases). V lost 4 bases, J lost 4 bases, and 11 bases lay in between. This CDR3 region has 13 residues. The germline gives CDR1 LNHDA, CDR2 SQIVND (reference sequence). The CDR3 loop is CASSRGDGYEQYF. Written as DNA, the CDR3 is TGTGCCAGTAGTAGGGGGGATGGGTACGAGCAGTACTTC.

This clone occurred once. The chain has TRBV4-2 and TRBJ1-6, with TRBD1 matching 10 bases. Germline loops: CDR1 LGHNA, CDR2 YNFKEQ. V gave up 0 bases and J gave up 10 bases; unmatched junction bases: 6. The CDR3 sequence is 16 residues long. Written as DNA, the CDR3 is TGTGCCAGCAGCCAAGAGACCGGGACAGGGGCCTCACCCCTCCACTTT. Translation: CASSQETGTGASPLHF.

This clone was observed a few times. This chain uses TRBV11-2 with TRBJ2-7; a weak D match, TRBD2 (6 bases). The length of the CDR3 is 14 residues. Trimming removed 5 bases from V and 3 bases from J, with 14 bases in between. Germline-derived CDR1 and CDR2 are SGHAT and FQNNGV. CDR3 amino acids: CASSNRDFNYEQYF. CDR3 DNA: TGTGCCAGCAGCAACCGGGACTTTAACTACGAGCAGTACTTC.

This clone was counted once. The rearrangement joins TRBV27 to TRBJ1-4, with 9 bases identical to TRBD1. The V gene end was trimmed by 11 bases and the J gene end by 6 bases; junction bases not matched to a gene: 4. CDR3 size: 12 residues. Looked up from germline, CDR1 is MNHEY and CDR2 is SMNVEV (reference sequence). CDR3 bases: TGTGCCCTACAGGGGGCGGATGAAAAACTGTTTTTT. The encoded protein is CALQGADEKLFF.

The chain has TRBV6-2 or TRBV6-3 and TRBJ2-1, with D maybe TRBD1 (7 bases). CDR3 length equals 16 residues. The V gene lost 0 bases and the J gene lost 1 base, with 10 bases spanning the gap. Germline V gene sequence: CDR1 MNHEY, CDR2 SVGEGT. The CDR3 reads CASSYSAGGSYNEQFF. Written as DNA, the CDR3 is TGTGCCAGCAGTTACTCGGCAGGGGGGTCCTACAATGAGCAGTTCTTC.

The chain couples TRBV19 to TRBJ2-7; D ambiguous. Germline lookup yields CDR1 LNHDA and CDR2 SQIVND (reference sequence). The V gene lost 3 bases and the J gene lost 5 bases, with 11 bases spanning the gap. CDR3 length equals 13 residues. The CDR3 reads CASSMRSSDEQYF. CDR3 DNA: TGTGCCAGTAGTATGCGTTCATCCGACGAGCAGTACTTC.

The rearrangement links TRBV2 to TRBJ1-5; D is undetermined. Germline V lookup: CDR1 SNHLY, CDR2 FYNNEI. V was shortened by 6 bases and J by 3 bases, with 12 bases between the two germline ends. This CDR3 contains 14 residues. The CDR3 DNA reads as TGTGCCAGCAGAGCTGATTATGACAATCAGCCCCAGCATTTT. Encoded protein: CASRADYDNQPQHF.

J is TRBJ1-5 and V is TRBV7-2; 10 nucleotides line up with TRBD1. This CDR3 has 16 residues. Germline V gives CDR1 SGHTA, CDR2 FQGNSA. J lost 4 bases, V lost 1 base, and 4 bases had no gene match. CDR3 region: CASSLGGQGLNQPQHF. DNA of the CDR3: TGTGCCAGCAGCTTAGGGGGACAGGGGCTTAATCAGCCCCAGCATTTT.

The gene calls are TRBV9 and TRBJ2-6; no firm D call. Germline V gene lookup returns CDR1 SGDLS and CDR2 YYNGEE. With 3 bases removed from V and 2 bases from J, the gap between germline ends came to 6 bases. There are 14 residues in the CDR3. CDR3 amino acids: CASSASAGANVLTF. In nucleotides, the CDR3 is TGTGCCAGCAGCGCGTCGGCTGGGGCCAACGTCCTGACTTTC. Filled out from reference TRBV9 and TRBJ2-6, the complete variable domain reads DSGVTQTPKHLITATGQRVTLRCSPRSGDLSVYWYQQSLDQGLQFLIQYYNGEERAKGNILERFSAQQFPDLHSELNLSSLELGDSALYFCASSASAGANVLTFGAGSRLTVL.

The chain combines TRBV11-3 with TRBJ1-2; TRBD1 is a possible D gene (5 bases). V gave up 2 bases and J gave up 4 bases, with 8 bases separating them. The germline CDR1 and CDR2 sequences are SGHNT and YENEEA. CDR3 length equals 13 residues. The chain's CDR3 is CASSLSGGYGYTF. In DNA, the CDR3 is TGTGCCAGCAGCTTATCCGGGGGCTATGGCTACACCTTC.

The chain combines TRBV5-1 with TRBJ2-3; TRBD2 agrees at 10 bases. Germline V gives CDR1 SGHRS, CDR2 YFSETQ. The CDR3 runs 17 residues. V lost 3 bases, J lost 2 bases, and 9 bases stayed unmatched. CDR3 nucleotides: TGCGCCAGCAGCTCAGGACTAGCGGCAACCCTCACAGATACGCAGTATTTT. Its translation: CASSSGLAATLTDTQYF. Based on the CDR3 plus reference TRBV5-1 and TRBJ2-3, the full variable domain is KAGVTQTPRYLIKTRGQQVTLSCSPISGHRSVSWYQQTPGQGLQFLFEYFSETQRNKGNFPGRFSGRQFSNSRSEMNVSTLELGDSALYLCASSSGLAATLTDTQYFGPGTRLTVL.

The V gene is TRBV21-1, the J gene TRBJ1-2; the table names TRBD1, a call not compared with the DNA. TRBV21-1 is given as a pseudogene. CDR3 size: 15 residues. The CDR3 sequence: CASSPRDRGFYGYTF. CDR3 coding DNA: TGTGCCAGCAGCCCGCGGGACAGAGGATTCTATGGCTACACCTTC.

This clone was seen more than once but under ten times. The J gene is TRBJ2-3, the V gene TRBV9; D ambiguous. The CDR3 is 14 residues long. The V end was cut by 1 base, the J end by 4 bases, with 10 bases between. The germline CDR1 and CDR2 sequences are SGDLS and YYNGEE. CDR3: CASSVSERSDTQYF. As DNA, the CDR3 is TGTGCCAGCAGCGTATCAGAAAGATCAGATACGCAGTATTTT.

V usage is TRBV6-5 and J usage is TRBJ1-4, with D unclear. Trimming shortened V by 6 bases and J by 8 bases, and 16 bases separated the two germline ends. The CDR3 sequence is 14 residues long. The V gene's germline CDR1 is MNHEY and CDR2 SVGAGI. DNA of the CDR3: TGTGCCAGCAGCCACGGGCGGAGGATGGAAAAACTGTTTTTT. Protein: CASSHGRRMEKLFF.

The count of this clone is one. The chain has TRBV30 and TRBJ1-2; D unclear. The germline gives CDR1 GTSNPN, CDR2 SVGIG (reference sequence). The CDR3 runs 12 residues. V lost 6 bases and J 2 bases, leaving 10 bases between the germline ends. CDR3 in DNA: TGTGCCTGTCTACAGTTAAACTATGGCTACACCTTC. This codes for CACLQLNYGYTF.

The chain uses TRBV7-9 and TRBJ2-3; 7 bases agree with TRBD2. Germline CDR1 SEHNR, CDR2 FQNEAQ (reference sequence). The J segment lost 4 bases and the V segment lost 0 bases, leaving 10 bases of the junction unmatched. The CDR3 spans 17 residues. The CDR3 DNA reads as TGTGCCAGCAGCTTAGCGGTCCGCGCGGGAGAGGCAGATACGCAGTATTTT. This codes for CASSLAVRAGEADTQYF.

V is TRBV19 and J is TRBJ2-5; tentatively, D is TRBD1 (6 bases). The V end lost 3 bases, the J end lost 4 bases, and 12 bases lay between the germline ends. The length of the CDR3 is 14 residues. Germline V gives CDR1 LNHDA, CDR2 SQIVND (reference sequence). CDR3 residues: CASSMGTGLETQYF. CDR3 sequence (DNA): TGTGCCAGTAGTATGGGAACAGGGCTAGAGACCCAGTACTTC.

The CDR3 loop is CSVPPHRGEDTQYF. The CDR3 region has the DNA TGCAGCGTCCCCCCGCACAGGGGGGAAGATACGCAGTATTTT. The chain links TRBV29-1 to TRBJ2-3; 8 bases map to TRBD1. The junction had 10 bases not matched to a gene; V was cut back by 6 bases and J by 5 bases. Germline CDR1 SQVTM, CDR2 ANQGSEA. The CDR3 extends over 14 amino acids.

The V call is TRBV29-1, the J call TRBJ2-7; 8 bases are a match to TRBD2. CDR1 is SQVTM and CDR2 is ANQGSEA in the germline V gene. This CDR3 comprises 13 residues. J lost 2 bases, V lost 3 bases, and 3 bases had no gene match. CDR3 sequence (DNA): TGCAGCGTTGAGGTAGCGGGAACCTACGAGCAGTACTTC. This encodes CSVEVAGTYEQYF.

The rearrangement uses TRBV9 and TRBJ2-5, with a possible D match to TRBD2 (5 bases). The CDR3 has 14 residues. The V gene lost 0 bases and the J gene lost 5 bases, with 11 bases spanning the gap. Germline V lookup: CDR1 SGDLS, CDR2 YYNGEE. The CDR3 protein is CASSVALASETQYF. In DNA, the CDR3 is TGTGCCAGCAGCGTAGCTTTGGCTAGCGAGACCCAGTACTTC.

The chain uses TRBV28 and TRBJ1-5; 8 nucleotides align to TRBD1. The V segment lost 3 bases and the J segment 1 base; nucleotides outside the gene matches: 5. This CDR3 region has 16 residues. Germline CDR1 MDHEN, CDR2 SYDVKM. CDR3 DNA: TGTGCCAGCAGTTTGTGGGACAGGAAGAGCAATCAGCCCCAGCATTTT. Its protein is CASSLWDRKSNQPQHF.